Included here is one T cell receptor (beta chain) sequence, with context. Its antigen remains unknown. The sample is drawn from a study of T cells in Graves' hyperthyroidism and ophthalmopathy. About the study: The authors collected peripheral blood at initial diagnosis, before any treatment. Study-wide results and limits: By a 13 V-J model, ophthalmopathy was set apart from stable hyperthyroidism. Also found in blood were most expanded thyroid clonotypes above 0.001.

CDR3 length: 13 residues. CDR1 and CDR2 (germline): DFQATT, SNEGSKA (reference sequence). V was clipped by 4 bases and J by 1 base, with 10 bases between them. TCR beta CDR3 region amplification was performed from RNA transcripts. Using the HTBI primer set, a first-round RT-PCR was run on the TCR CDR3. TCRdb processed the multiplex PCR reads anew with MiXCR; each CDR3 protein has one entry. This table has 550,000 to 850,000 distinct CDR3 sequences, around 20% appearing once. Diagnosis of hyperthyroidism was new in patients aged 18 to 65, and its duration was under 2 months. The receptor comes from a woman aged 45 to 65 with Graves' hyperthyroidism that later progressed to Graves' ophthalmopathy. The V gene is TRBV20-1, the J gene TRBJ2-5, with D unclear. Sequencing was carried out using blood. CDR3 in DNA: TGCAGTGCTAAATCAGGTTTCCAAGAGACCCAGTACTTC. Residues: CSAKSGFQETQYF.